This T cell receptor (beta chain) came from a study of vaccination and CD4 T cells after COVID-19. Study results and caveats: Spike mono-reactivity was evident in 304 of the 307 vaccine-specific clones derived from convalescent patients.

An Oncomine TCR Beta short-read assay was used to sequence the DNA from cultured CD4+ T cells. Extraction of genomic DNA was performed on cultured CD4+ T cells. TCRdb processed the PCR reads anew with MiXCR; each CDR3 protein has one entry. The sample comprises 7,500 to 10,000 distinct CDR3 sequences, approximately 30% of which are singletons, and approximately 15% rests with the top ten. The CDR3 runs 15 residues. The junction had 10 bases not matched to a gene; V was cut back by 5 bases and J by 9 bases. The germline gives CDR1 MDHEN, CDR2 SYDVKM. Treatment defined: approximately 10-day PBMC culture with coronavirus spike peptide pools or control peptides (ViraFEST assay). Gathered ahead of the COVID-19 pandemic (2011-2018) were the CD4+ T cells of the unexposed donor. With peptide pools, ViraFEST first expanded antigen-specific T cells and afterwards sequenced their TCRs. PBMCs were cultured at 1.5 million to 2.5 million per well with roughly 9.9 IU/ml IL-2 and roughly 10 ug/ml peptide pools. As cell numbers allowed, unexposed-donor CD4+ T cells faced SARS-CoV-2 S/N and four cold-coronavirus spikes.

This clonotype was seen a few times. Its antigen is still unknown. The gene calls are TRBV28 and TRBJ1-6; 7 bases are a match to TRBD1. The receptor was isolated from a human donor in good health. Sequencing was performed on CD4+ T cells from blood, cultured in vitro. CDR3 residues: CASSPGTVQGSPLHF. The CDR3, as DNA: TGTGCCAGCAGTCCGGGGACAGTCCAAGGTTCACCCCTCCACTTT.